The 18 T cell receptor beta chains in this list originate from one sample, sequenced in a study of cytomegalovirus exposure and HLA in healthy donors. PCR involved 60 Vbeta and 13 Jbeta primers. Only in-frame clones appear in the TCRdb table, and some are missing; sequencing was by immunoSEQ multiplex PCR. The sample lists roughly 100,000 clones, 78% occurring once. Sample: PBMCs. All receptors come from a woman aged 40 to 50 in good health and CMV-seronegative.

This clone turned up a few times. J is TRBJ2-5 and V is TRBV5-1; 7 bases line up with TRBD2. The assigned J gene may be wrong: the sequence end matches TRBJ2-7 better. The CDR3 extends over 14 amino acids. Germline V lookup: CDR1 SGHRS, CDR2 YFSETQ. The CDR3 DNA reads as TGCGCCAGCAGCTTGGGGGCGGGAGCTTACGAGCAGTACTTC. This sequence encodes CASSLGAGAYEQYF.

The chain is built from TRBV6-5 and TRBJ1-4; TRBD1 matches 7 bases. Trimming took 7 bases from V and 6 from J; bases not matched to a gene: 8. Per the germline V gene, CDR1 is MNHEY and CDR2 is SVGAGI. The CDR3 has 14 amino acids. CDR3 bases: TGTGCCAGCACCTCAGGGGGGTGGGATGAAAAACTGTTTTTT. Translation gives CASTSGGWDEKLFF.

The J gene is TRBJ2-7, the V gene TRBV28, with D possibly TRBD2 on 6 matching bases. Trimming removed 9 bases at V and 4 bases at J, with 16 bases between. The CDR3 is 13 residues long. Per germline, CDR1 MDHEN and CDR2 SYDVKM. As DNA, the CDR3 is TGTGCCAGTACCATTGCGGGAAGTTACGAGCAGTACTTC. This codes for CASTIAGSYEQYF.

DNA for the CDR3: TGTGCCAGCAGTGGGGACAGGGGGCAATATGGCTACACCTTC. This gives the protein CASSGDRGQYGYTF. The gene calls are TRBV28 and TRBJ1-2; 12 nucleotides agree with TRBD1. CDR3 length equals 14 residues. The germline V gene has CDR1 MDHEN and CDR2 SYDVKM. V dropped 5 bases and J dropped 5; count of bases not matched to a gene: 3.

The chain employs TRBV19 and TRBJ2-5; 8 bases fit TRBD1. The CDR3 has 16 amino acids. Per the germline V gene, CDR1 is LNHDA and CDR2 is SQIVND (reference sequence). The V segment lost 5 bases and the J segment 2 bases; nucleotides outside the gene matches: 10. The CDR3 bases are TGTGCCAGTAGTTCCTCGTCGACAGGGGTGCAAGAGACCCAGTACTTC. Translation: CASSSSSTGVQETQYF.

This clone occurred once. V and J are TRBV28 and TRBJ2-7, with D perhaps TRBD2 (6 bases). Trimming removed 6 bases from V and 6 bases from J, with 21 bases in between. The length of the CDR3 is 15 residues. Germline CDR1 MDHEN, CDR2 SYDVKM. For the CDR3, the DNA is TGTGCCAGCAGCCCGTTACTACGACTAGTACCCGAGCAGTACTTC. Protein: CASSPLLRLVPEQYF. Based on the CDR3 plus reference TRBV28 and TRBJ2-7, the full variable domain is DVKVTQSSRYLVKRTGEKVFLECVQDMDHENMFWYRQDPGLGLRLIYFSYDVKMKEKGDIPEGYSVSREKKERFSLILESASTNQTSMYLCASSPLLRLVPEQYFGPGTRLTVT.

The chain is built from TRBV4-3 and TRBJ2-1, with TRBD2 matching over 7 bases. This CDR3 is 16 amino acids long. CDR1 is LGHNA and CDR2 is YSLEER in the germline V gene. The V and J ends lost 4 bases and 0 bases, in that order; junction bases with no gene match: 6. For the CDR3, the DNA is TGCGCCAGCAGCCCCCAACTAGCGAGCTCCTACAATGAGCAGTTCTTC. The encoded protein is CASSPQLASSYNEQFF.

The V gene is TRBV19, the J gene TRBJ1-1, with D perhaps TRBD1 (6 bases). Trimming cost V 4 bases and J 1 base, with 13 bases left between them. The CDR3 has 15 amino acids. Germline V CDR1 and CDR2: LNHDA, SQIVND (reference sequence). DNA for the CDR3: TGTGCCAGTAGTAGGATGGACAGAGCGAACACTGAAGCTTTCTTT. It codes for CASSRMDRANTEAFF.

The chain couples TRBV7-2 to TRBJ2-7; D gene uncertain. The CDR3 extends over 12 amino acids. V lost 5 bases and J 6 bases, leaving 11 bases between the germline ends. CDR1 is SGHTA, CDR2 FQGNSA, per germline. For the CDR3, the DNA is TGTGCCAGCAGCCCACAACCTTCCGAGCAGTACTTC. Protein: CASSPQPSEQYF.

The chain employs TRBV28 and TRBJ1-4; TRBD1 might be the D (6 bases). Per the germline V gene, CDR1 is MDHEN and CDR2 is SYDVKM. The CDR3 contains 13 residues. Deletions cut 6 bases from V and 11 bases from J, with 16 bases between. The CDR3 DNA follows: TGTGCCAGCAGGGACAGCTTAATAGACAAACTGTTTTTT. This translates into CASRDSLIDKLFF. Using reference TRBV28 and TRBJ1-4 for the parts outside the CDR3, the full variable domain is DVKVTQSSRYLVKRTGEKVFLECVQDMDHENMFWYRQDPGLGLRLIYFSYDVKMKEKGDIPEGYSVSREKKERFSLILESASTNQTSMYLCASRDSLIDKLFFGSGTQLSVL.

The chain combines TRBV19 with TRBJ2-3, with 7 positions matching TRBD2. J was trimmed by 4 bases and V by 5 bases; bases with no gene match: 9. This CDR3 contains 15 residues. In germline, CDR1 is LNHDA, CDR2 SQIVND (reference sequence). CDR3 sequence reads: CASSGLAVKADTQYF. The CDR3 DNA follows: TGTGCCAGTAGTGGGCTAGCGGTTAAAGCAGATACGCAGTATTTT. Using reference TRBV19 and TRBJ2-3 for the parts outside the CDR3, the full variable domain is DGGITQSPKYLFRKEGQNVTLSCEQNLNHDAMYWYRQDPGQGLRLIYYSQIVNDFQKGDIAEGYSVSREKKESFPLTVTSAQKNPTAFYLCASSGLAVKADTQYFGPGTRLTVL.

CDR3 nucleotide sequence: TGCGCCAGCAGCAGGAGGACTAGCGGGGGCAACGAGCAGTACTTC. Translated, it gives CASSRRTSGGNEQYF. The chain recombines TRBV5-1 with TRBJ2-7; TRBD2 aligns across 13 bases. Looked up from germline, CDR1 is SGHRS and CDR2 is YFSETQ. The CDR3 has 15 residues. V shed 4 bases, J shed 5 bases, and the junction held 6 bases outside the gene matches.

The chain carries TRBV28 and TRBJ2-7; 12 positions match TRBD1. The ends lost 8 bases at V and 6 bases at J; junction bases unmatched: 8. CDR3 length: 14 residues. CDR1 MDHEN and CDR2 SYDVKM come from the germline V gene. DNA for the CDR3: TGTGCCAGCGAGAGGGGGACAGGGGGCCCCGAGCAGTACTTC. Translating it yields CASERGTGGPEQYF.

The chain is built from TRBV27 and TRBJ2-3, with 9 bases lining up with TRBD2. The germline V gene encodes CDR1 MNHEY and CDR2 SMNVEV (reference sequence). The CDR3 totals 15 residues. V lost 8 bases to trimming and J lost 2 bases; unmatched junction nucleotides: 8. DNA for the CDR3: TGTGCCAGCCGAGCGGGGGGCCACTACACAGATACGCAGTATTTT. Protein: CASRAGGHYTDTQYF.

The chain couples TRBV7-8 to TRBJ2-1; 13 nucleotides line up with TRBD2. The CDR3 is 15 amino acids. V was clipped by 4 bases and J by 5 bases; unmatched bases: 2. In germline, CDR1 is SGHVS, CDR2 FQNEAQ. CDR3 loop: CASSSGLAGDNEQFF. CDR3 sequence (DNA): TGTGCCAGCAGCTCCGGACTAGCGGGAGACAATGAGCAGTTCTTC.

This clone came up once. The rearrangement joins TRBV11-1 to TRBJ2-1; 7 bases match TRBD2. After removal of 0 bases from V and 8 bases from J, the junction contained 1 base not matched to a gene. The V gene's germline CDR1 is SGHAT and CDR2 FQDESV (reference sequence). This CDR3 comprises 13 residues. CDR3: CASSLARGYEQFF. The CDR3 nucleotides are TGTGCCAGCAGCTTAGCGCGGGGGTATGAGCAGTTCTTC.

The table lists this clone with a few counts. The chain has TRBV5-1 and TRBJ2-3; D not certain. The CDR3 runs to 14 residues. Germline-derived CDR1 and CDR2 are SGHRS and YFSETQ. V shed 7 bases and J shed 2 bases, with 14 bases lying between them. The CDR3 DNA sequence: TGCGCCAGCGGGCGTGATCATGCCACAGATACGCAGTATTTT. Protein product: CASGRDHATDTQYF. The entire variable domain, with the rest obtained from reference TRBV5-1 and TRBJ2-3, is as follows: KAGVTQTPRYLIKTRGQQVTLSCSPISGHRSVSWYQQTPGQGLQFLFEYFSETQRNKGNFPGRFSGRQFSNSRSEMNVSTLELGDSALYLCASGRDHATDTQYFGPGTRLTVL.

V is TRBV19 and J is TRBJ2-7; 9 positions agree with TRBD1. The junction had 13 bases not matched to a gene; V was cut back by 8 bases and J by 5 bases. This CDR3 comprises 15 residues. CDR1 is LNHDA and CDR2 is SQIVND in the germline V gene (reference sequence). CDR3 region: CASGQSGQGYHEQYF. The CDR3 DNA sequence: TGTGCCAGTGGTCAGTCGGGACAGGGTTACCACGAGCAGTACTTC.